This T cell receptor beta chain was obtained from a study of cytomegalovirus exposure and HLA in healthy donors. Use of 60 Vbeta and 13 Jbeta primers characterized the PCR. Data came from immunoSEQ multiplex PCR; TCRdb stores just in-frame clones and leaves some out. The repertoire includes roughly 120,000 clones, 65% to 80% of them detected once, and approximately 3.7% sits in the top ten. The germline V and J ends were trimmed by 6 bases and 0 bases, with 18 bases remaining between them. CDR3 length equals 17 residues. Germline V CDR1 and CDR2: KGHSH, LQKENI. Sequencing was done on a sample of PBMCs. The sequence was obtained from a human donor in good health. The V gene is TRBV18, the J gene TRBJ2-1; D gene uncertain. The CDR3 sequence is CASSRPRILSSYNEQFF. The CDR3, as DNA: TGTGCCAGCTCGCGCCCCCGTATACTTAGCTCCTACAATGAGCAGTTCTTC.